This is a list of T cell receptor beta chains from one sample in a study of blood T cell repertoires in COVID-19. Sequencing was performed with immunoSEQ multiplex PCR; in TCRdb, only in-frame clones are kept and a portion is missing. The sample yields about 27,000 clones, 88% seen once. Sequences were obtained from peripheral blood. The receptors shown here come from a woman aged 45 to 65 with active COVID-19. Both conserved end residues are part of each CDR3. A D gene is named only where the DNA matches it firmly. Not every row has a clone size; where given, it reads once, few, many or a size class.

TRBD1 TRBJ1-2 14 TRBV6-5 once CASSPDRFNYGYTF TGTGCCAGCAGTCCGGACAGGTTTAACTATGGCTACACCTTC
NA TRBJ1-5 12 TRBV7-8 NA CASSHGMGPQHF TGTGCCAGCAGCCACGGGATGGGGCCCCAGCATTTT
TRBD1 TRBJ1-5 13 TRBV2 NA CASRGQVGQPQHF TGTGCCAGCAGAGGACAGGTCGGGCAGCCCCAGCATTTT
NA TRBJ1-5 14 TRBV2 NA CASSDRSSNQPQHF TGTGCCAGCAGTGACCGAAGCAGCAATCAGCCCCAGCATTTT
NA TRBJ1-1 12 TRBV19 NA CASSKGLSEAFF TGTGCCAGTAGTAAGGGACTCAGCGAAGCTTTCTTT
TRBD2 TRBJ2-7 14 TRBV3-1/TRBV3-2 NA CASSHLAGAYEQYF TGTGCCAGCAGCCATCTAGCGGGAGCCTACGAGCAGTACTTC
NA TRBJ2-1 15 TRBV28 NA CASSFWALRGNEQFF TGTGCCAGCAGTTTTTGGGCCTTAAGGGGCAATGAGCAGTTCTTC
NA TRBJ2-1 14 TRBV28 NA CASSLNLGKLVQFF TGTGCCAGCAGTCTAAACCTGGGCAAACTGGTGCAGTTCTTC
TRBD1 TRBJ2-7 15 TRBV5-1 NA CASSPGTGGGYWEYF TGCGCCAGCAGCCCCGGGACAGGGGGTGGTTACTGGGAGTACTTC
TRBD2 TRBJ2-7 15 TRBV6-5 NA CASQGLGGSSYEQYF TGTGCCAGCCAGGGATTAGGCGGGAGCTCCTACGAGCAGTACTTC
TRBD2 TRBJ2-2 15 TRBV7-9 NA CASSFGGGPPGELFF TGTGCCAGCAGCTTTGGGGGAGGGCCCCCCGGGGAGCTGTTTTTT
NA TRBJ1-5 14 TRBV28 NA CASTLGGPLWPQHF TGTGCCAGCACATTGGGGGGGCCGCTCTGGCCCCAGCATTTT
TRBD2 TRBJ2-3 16 TRBV6-1 NA CASSEYGASGSDTQYF TGTGCCAGCAGTGAATACGGGGCTAGCGGATCAGATACGCAGTATTTT
TRBD2 TRBJ2-1 16 TRBV6-4 NA CASSDYSTSGQNEQFF TGTGCCAGCAGTGATTACTCGACTAGCGGCCAAAATGAGCAGTTCTTC
NA TRBJ2-3 12 TRBV10-1 NA CASSVGPDTQYF TGCGCCAGCAGCGTGGGCCCAGATACGCAGTATTTT